Shown below are 31 T cell receptor beta chains from a single sample sequenced in a study of blood T cell repertoires in COVID-19. Produced via immunoSEQ multiplex PCR; TCRdb's table is partial and in-frame only. Counted here are 78,000 or so clones, 87% occurring once; the ten biggest clones make up roughly 6%. Sequencing was performed on peripheral blood. The receptors shown here come from a woman aged 45-59 years with acute or convalescent COVID-19.

The chain links TRBV4-1 to TRBJ2-7, with 11 bases lining up with TRBD1. Germline CDR1 reads MGHRA; CDR2 reads YSYEKL. V dropped 4 bases and J dropped 2; count of bases not matched to a gene: 1. The CDR3 has 14 amino acids. In DNA form, the CDR3 reads TGCGCCAGCAGCCCGGGACAGGGGGCCTACGAGCAGTACTTC. Protein product: CASSPGQGAYEQYF.

The genes are TRBV13 and TRBJ2-7; D may be TRBD2 (5 bases). CDR3 length equals 16 residues. Germline loops: CDR1 PRHDT, CDR2 FYEKMQ (reference sequence). V gave up 6 bases and J gave up 0 bases, with 18 bases separating them. DNA of the CDR3: TGTGCCAGCAGTGGACCTCAGGAGGATAGCTCCTACGAGCAGTACTTC. This gives the protein CASSGPQEDSSYEQYF.

This chain uses TRBV30 with TRBJ1-6; weak D call: TRBD1 (5 bases). The CDR3 sequence is 15 residues long. Germline V CDR1 and CDR2: GTSNPN, SVGIG (reference sequence). V lost 6 bases to trimming and J lost 6 bases, with 18 bases between them. The DNA of the CDR3 is TGTGCCTGCCTCATCGGACAAAGCGTTAATTCACCCCTCCACTTT. This translates into CACLIGQSVNSPLHF.

V is TRBV28 and J is TRBJ1-1; the match to TRBD1 covers 9 bases. The CDR3 is 14 residues long. V was clipped by 5 bases and J by 4 bases; unmatched bases: 5. CDR1 MDHEN and CDR2 SYDVKM come from the germline V gene. CDR3 amino acids: CASSPGTGITEAFF. The CDR3 coding sequence is TGTGCCAGCAGTCCCGGGACAGGGATCACTGAAGCTTTCTTT.

This rearrangement joins TRBV5-1 to TRBJ1-2; 7 bases align to TRBD1. The CDR3 covers 15 residues. Germline trimming cut 2 bases from V and 8 bases from J; bases unmatched to any gene: 12. Germline CDR1 SGHRS, CDR2 YFSETQ. The CDR3 DNA is TGCGCCAGCAGCTTAAGTCAGGGGGATCCAGGCGGCTACACCTTC. It is translated as CASSLSQGDPGGYTF.

The gene calls are TRBV5-1 and TRBJ2-1, with TRBD2 identical over 10 bases. Losses at the gene ends were 0 bases for V and 6 bases for J; bases not matched to a gene: 6. The germline CDR1 and CDR2 sequences are SGHRS and YFSETQ. The CDR3 is 16 amino acids. CDR3: CASSLDRLAGANEQFF. The CDR3 region has the DNA TGCGCCAGCAGCTTGGACAGGCTAGCGGGAGCCAATGAGCAGTTCTTC.

The V call is TRBV5-3, the J call TRBJ1-1, with a tentative D call TRBD1 (5 bases). TRBV5-3 is designated an ORF whose function remains uncertain. This CDR3 is built from 13 residues. V lost 2 bases and J lost 4, with 9 bases in between. The CDR3 DNA follows: TGTGCCAGAAGCTTCTCGGGGGGCACTGAAGCTTTCTTT. Its translation is CARSFSGGTEAFF.

The chain has TRBV15 and TRBJ1-2; D remains unclear. Germline values: CDR1 LNHNV, CDR2 YYDKDF (reference sequence). The CDR3 is 13 residues long. The ends were cut back, 0 bases at V and 7 bases at J, with 9 bases in the middle. The CDR3 here is CATSREGRGGYTF. CDR3 nucleotide sequence: TGTGCCACCAGCAGAGAAGGTCGGGGTGGCTACACCTTC.

This chain uses TRBV28 with TRBJ2-7, with 9 bases lining up with TRBD1. There are 12 residues in the CDR3. Trimming cost V 8 bases and J 4 bases; bases outside gene matches: 3. Germline loops: CDR1 MDHEN, CDR2 SYDVKM. CDR3 DNA sequence: TGTGCCAGCGGACAGGGGTGGTACGAGCAGTACTTC. It yields the protein CASGQGWYEQYF.

The gene calls are TRBV27 and TRBJ1-2, with unresolved D. Germline V gene sequence: CDR1 MNHEY, CDR2 SMNVEV (reference sequence). The CDR3 sequence is 14 residues long. Trimming shortened V by 5 bases and J by 7 bases, and 17 bases separated the two germline ends. The CDR3 DNA sequence: TGTGCCAGCAGTAACCGCCGAGGAGAGGCTGGCTACACCTTC. Translation gives CASSNRRGEAGYTF.

J is TRBJ2-3 and V is TRBV10-3, with D perhaps matching TRBD2 (5 bases). Trimming removed 11 bases from V and 2 bases from J, with 11 bases in between. Per germline, CDR1 ENHRY and CDR2 SYGVKD. The CDR3 sequence is 12 residues long. The CDR3 nucleotides read TGTGCCGCCTCGGGGTACACAGATACGCAGTATTTT. It specifies CAASGYTDTQYF.

The chain links TRBV12-5 to TRBJ1-2; possible D gene TRBD1, 6 bases. Trimming took off 2 bases at V and 8 bases at J, with 12 bases between the two ends. The CDR3 has 13 amino acids. CDR1 and CDR2 from the germline V gene are LGHNT and FRNRAP. For the CDR3, the DNA is TGTGCTAGTGGTTTGCCTCAAGGGGGAGGCTACACCTTC. This sequence encodes CASGLPQGGGYTF.

V usage is TRBV7-9 and J usage is TRBJ1-1, with D uncertain. Trimming cost V 0 bases and J 6 bases, with 14 bases left between them. Germline values: CDR1 SEHNR, CDR2 FQNEAQ (reference sequence). This CDR3 is 15 amino acids long. In nucleotides, the CDR3 is TGTGCCAGCAGCTTAGCCGGAGGGATCCTCTCTGAAGCTTTCTTT. It is translated as CASSLAGGILSEAFF.

The chain joins TRBV7-2 to TRBJ1-6, with a tentative D call TRBD1 (5 bases). Trimming removed 1 base at V and 7 bases at J, with 8 bases between. This CDR3 is built from 14 residues. The germline V gene has CDR1 SGHTA and CDR2 FQGNSA. CDR3 DNA: TGTGCCAGCAGCTTAGTGGAGGGGAATTCACCCCTCCACTTT. It is translated as CASSLVEGNSPLHF.

This clone was recorded only once. The V call is TRBV5-4, the J call TRBJ2-1, with a tentative D call TRBD1 (5 bases). V lost 0 bases and J lost 6, with 7 bases in between. The CDR3 sequence is 13 residues long. CDR1 is SGHNT and CDR2 is YYREEE in the germline V gene (reference sequence). The CDR3 DNA follows: TGTGCCAGCAGCTTGGGGCAGGGCAATGAGCAGTTCTTC. It translates to CASSLGQGNEQFF.

The chain has TRBV7-3 and TRBJ1-5; D perhaps matches TRBD1 (6 bases). CDR1 and CDR2 from the germline V gene are SGHTA and FQGTGA. The CDR3 is 13 residues long. V was cut by 5 bases and J by 5 bases, with 10 bases left in between. CDR3 DNA sequence: TGTGCCAGCAGCGCCGGACAGTATCAGCCCCAGCATTTT. It yields the protein CASSAGQYQPQHF.

The DNA of the CDR3 is TGTGCCAGCAGTAGCCAGACAGGGGGCGATTGGTATGGCTACACCTTC. This sequence encodes CASSSQTGGDWYGYTF. This sequence joins TRBV6-2 or TRBV6-3 and TRBJ1-2; 10 positions agree with TRBD1. In germline, CDR1 is MNHEY, CDR2 SVGEGT. The CDR3 covers 16 residues. After removal of 5 bases from V and 5 bases from J, the junction contained 11 bases not matched to a gene.

The CDR3 sequence is CASSLDLAANTGELFF. The CDR3 DNA reads as TGTGCCAGCAGCTTAGATCTAGCGGCGAACACCGGGGAGCTGTTTTTT. The chain employs TRBV7-2 and TRBJ2-2; 7 positions match TRBD2. The CDR3 extends over 16 amino acids. The ends lost 1 base at V and 0 bases at J; junction bases unmatched: 2. Germline CDR1 reads SGHTA; CDR2 reads FQGNSA. The whole variable domain, filled in from reference TRBV7-2 and TRBJ2-2, reads GAGVSQSPSNKVTEKGKDVELRCDPISGHTALYWYRQSLGQGLEFLIYFQGNSAPDKSGLPSDRFSAERTGGSVSTLTIQRTQQEDSAVYLCASSLDLAANTGELFFGEGSRLTVL.

This chain links TRBV2 with TRBJ2-7; 7 nucleotides align to TRBD1. The junction had 10 bases not matched to a gene; V was cut back by 5 bases and J by 6 bases. The V gene's germline CDR1 is SNHLY and CDR2 FYNNEI. The CDR3 extends over 14 amino acids. CDR3 nucleotides: TGTGCCAGCAGTCGACAGGGTAATAATTTCGAGCAGTACTTC. It yields the protein CASSRQGNNFEQYF.

The rearrangement joins TRBV28 to TRBJ1-5; TRBD1 aligns across 7 bases. The CDR3 contains 16 residues. V shed 3 bases and J 2 bases; nucleotides not matched to a gene: 7. Germline CDR1 MDHEN, CDR2 SYDVKM. The CDR3 region has the DNA TGTGCCAGCAGTTTTGGCGGGCAGGGGGGCAATCAGCCCCAGCATTTT. This gives the protein CASSFGGQGGNQPQHF.

The CDR3 region has the DNA TGCGCCAGCAGATACGGACTAGCGGGGGGCGATGAGCAGTTCTTC. This sequence encodes CASRYGLAGGDEQFF. V and J are TRBV5-1 and TRBJ2-1, with 14 bases aligning to TRBD2. After removal of 5 bases from V and 8 bases from J, the junction contained 6 bases not matched to a gene. The CDR3 runs to 15 residues. From germline, CDR1 is SGHRS and CDR2 YFSETQ.

This clone was counted a few times. The rearrangement uses TRBV11-2 and TRBJ2-5; the match to TRBD1 covers 8 bases. Germline CDR1 SGHAT, CDR2 FQNNGV. The CDR3 totals 13 residues. V lost 1 base to trimming and J lost 5 bases; unmatched junction nucleotides: 0. The CDR3 sequence is CASSLGDRETQYF. CDR3 nucleotide sequence: TGTGCCAGCAGCTTAGGGGACAGGGAGACCCAGTACTTC.

The CDR3 DNA is TGTGCCAGCAGTTCCCCTATACAGCCTCAAGGAAAACTGTTTTTT. It codes for CASSSPIQPQGKLFF. The chain uses TRBV28 and TRBJ1-4; D ambiguous. Germline loops: CDR1 MDHEN, CDR2 SYDVKM. The CDR3 spans 15 residues. With 4 bases removed from V and 10 bases from J, the gap between germline ends came to 19 bases.

V and J are TRBV7-9 and TRBJ2-1; D call uncertain. This CDR3 is 15 amino acids long. V lost 2 bases, J lost 7 bases, and 15 bases lay in between. Germline V CDR1 and CDR2: SEHNR, FQNEAQ (reference sequence). In DNA, the CDR3 is TGTGCCAGCAGCTTACCCTCGGTTACGGTAAATGAGCAGTTCTTC. This translates into CASSLPSVTVNEQFF.

This chain connects TRBV10-3 to TRBJ1-6, with 8 bases that match TRBD1. The J segment lost 9 bases and the V segment lost 5 bases, leaving 9 bases of the junction unmatched. There are 15 residues in the CDR3. Germline loops: CDR1 ENHRY, CDR2 SYGVKD. The DNA of the CDR3 is TGTGCCATCAGTACTGGACAGGGCGGGCGTTCACCCCTCCACTTT. This codes for CAISTGQGGRSPLHF.

CDR3 sequence reads: CASRLNTEAFF. Here the CDR3 DNA reads TGTGCCAGCAGACTTAACACTGAAGCTTTCTTT. This chain links TRBV6-6 with TRBJ1-1; D remains unclear. The CDR3 covers 11 residues. V was trimmed by 6 bases and J by 2 bases, leaving 4 bases between them. Looked up from germline, CDR1 is MNHNY and CDR2 is SVGAGI (reference sequence).

V gene TRBV24-1 combines with J gene TRBJ2-1, with 7 bases identical to TRBD2. The CDR3 contains 16 residues. Germline V gives CDR1 KGHDR, CDR2 SFDVKD. The trim removed 5 bases at V and 6 bases at J, leaving 12 bases unmatched. The DNA of the CDR3 is TGTGCCACCAGTGGGGGCCGGCTAGCGGACCCCAATGAGCAGTTCTTC. Its protein product is CATSGGRLADPNEQFF.

V and J are TRBV12-3 or TRBV12-4 and TRBJ1-2; D gene uncertain. V lost 7 bases and J 0 bases, leaving 9 bases between the germline ends. This CDR3 has 13 amino acids. CDR3 loop: CASTIGANYGYTF. The CDR3 bases are TGTGCCAGCACCATAGGAGCTAACTATGGCTACACCTTC.

The CDR3 region is CASSEREGVAGELFF. In DNA form, the CDR3 reads TGTGCCAGCAGTGAGCGGGAGGGGGTGGCCGGGGAGCTGTTTTTT. V is TRBV2 and J is TRBJ2-2; 9 bases are shared with TRBD2. V shed 3 bases, J shed 6 bases, and the junction held 5 bases outside the gene matches. CDR3 length equals 15 residues. CDR1 SNHLY and CDR2 FYNNEI come from the germline V gene.

Notes on this clone: Sequence at one end of the junction differs from germline and may be a read error. J is TRBJ2-2 and V is TRBV6-5, with D tentatively TRBD1 (6 bases). This CDR3 is built from 14 residues. The germline V gene has CDR1 MNHEY and CDR2 SVGAGI. CDR3 loop: CASRYYRETGELFF. The DNA of the CDR3 is TGTGCCAGCAGATACTACAGGGAGACCGGGGAGCTGTTTTTT.

This chain joins TRBV28 and TRBJ2-3, with 7 positions matching TRBD1. The CDR3 is 15 amino acids. Germline trimming cut 6 bases from V and 2 bases from J; bases unmatched to any gene: 8. Germline CDR1 reads MDHEN; CDR2 reads SYDVKM. CDR3 protein: CASRKDRPVTDTQYF. The CDR3 region has the DNA TGTGCCAGCAGAAAGGACAGGCCTGTCACAGATACGCAGTATTTT.